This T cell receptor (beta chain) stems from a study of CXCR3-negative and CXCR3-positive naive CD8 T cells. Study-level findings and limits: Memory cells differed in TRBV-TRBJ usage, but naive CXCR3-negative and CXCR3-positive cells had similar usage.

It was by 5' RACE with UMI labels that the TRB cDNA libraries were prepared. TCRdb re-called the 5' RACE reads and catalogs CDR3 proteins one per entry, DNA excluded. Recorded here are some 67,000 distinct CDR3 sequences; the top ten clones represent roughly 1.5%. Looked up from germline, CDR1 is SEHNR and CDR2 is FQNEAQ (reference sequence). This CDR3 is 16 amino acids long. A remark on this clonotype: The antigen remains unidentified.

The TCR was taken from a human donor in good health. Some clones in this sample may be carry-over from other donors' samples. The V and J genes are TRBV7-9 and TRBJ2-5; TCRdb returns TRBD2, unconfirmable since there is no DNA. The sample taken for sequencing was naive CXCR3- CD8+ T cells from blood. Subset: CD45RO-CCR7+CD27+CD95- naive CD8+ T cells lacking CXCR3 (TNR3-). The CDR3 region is CASSPGLAGGQETQYF. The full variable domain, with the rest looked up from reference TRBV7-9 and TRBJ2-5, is DTGVSQNPRHKITKRGQNVTFRCDPISEHNRLYWYRQTLGQGPEFLTYFQNEAQLEKSRLLSDRFSAERPKGSFSTLEIQRTEQGDSAMYLCASSPGLAGGQETQYFGPGTRLLVL.